Described below is a single TCR beta chain sequence and its context. This clonotype appeared many times. Its target antigen remains unknown. It has no much larger one-base neighbor in the sample; base qualities were not kept. The data were taken from a study of blood T cells in healthy people across ages (dated by TCRdb to about 2015). About the full investigation: In model experiments, template switching captured roughly one uniquely barcoded TCR beta cDNA molecule for every two T cells. For two donors (one aged 18 to 29 and one aged 80 or older), the study analyzed two additional independent replicas of 1 million unique cDNA reads from the same blood draw. Donors were grouped into four age groups: young (average roughly 17 years), middle-aged (39), aged (roughly 67) and long-lived (about 89). The study measured age-related changes in TCR beta repertoire diversity using deep sequencing normalized with unique cDNA molecular identifiers. To avoid experimental bias, donors of different ages were distributed randomly across sequencing lanes. Paper-wide results and their limitations: Bulk unsorted PBMC profiling prevented conclusive comparison of naive and antigen-experienced compartments. The long-lived group showed more naive CD4+ T cells, fewer expanded clones and increased TCR diversity than the aged group, suggesting age selection. Observed TCR beta diversity correlated strongly with the percentage of naive T cells measured by flow cytometry. As age increased, observed TCR beta diversity per million T cells dropped in a roughly linear way, and a significant reduction was already evident by age 40. Total diversity estimates from one million sequenced T cells were considered lower bounds and underestimates. Because donor CMV infection status was unknown, age-related changes in expanded clonotypes were potentially confounded.

To prepare the library, 5' RACE was applied. The sequencer was an Illumina HiSeq 2500. A second roughly 6 to 11 cycle PCR used a sample-barcoded 5' primer and a J-beta primer mix. A unique molecular identifier was introduced onto each TCR beta cDNA molecule by a template-switch 5' adaptor carrying 12 random nucleotides. Each sample yielded at least 2.5 million CDR3-containing paired-end reads. First-strand cDNA was synthesized from all RNA with the Mint cDNA synthesis kit, primed by a TRBC-specific oligonucleotide. Following uracil-DNA glycosylase treatment, a first 18-cycle PCR with universal primers M1SS and BC2_uni_R was performed on all cDNA. Per the source publication's procedure: Each sample was normalized by randomly selecting 1 million high-quality reads, each carrying a distinct molecular identifier. Instead of being binned into consensus sequences, reads with shared molecular identifiers were discarded. MiTCR, with a Q25 quality threshold and the strictest error-elimination algorithm, was used for CDR3 identification, clonotype clustering and error correction. A nonparametric unseen species model with Euler transformation was used to estimate a lower bound on total TCR beta diversity. TCRdb reprocessing: public reads trimmed at Q25 with fastp, clones called with MiXCR, in-frame beta chains kept. All rows with the same CDR3 protein become a single entry with the most common DNA and genes. The V and J calls here are based on TCRdb, not the publication. The sample has 700,000 or so distinct CDR3 sequences on record, 22% of them singletons. The leading ten clones occupy 22% of the sample.

Cut back by 3 bases and 2 bases, the V and J ends lie 7 bases apart. CDR1 is given as DFQATT and CDR2 as SNEGSKA, both from the germline V gene (reference sequence). Its CDR3 holds 12 amino acids, cysteine through phenylalanine. The read is trimmed to its CDR3 DNA, 36 bases read in frame from base 1. The approximately 40 donors, aged 6 to 90 years, were systemically healthy Caucasian individuals from Russia. Each donor gave roughly 9 milliliters of peripheral blood, drawn into EDTA-treated Vacutainer tubes. PBMCs were isolated by Ficoll-Paque density-gradient centrifugation, with at least 7 million obtained per sample. Trizol reagent was used to extract total RNA from the PBMCs, yielding at least 6 micrograms per sample. For every donor, an aliquot of PBMCs went through flow cytometry to measure the percentages of naive CD45RAhigh/CD27high T cells.

The chain is encoded by TRBV20-1 joined to TRBJ2-5, and the D gene may be TRBD2, 5 bases matching. The clonotype originates from a man between 65 and 85 years old in good health. Source material: blood. Here is the DNA: TGCAGTGCTAGCGACTATCAAGAGACCCAGTACTTC. It translates to CSASDYQETQYF.